The clone carrying this T cell receptor (beta chain) was detected many times. Its antigen is unknown. This record belongs to a study of T-cell reconstitution after alpha-beta-depleted transplantation in children. Preparing the TCRbeta library involved the use of unique molecular identifiers. TCRdb reprocessed the PCR reads via MiXCR and lists one record per CDR3 protein. The table records about 200,000 distinct CDR3 sequences, 5.5% to 7% of them present only once. General study results and limits: Alpha-beta T cells present about two months after transplant were reported to originate from several hundred expanded graft clones. Fresh T-cell production supplied most of the T-cell counts and diversity seen one year after transplant. Surviving recipient T cells and thymic progenitors accounted for the high day-60 TCRbeta diversity observed in some patients.

Germline CDR1 SQVTM, CDR2 ANQGSEA. This CDR3 is 12 amino acids long. The V gene end was trimmed by 4 bases and the J gene end by 15 bases; junction bases not matched to a gene: 11. The receptor comes from a girl under three years old with combined immunodeficiency, due to receive a stem cell transplant. The chain is built from TRBV29-1 and TRBJ2-1; 8 bases line up with TRBD1. Sequences were derived from PBMCs, sampled before TCRalphabeta/CD19-depleted stem cell transplant. The CDR3 nucleotides read TGCAGCGTTGTACGGATGTCTACAGGGGGGTTCTTC. As protein: CSVVRMSTGGFF.